This TCR beta chain was sequenced during a study of T cell responses to AZD1222 COVID-19 vaccine. Study outcomes and limitations: Donors were largely white British and mainly female; clonal diversity was possibly underestimated. CD4 TCRs linked to vaccination spanned spike, dominating at 160-218 and 743-854. Of the AZD1222 recipients, only five to seven were seropositive at baseline.

TCRdb's copy holds only in-frame clones and misses some; the assay was immunoSEQ multiplex PCR. Counted here are fewer than 150,000 clones, about nine tenths occurring once; the ten biggest clones make up around 14%. A remark on this clone: Its specificity is unknown.

V was pared by 7 bases and J by 1 base, with 6 bases of the junction left unmatched. The CDR3 loop spans 14 amino acids. Germline CDR1 is MNHEY and CDR2 is SMNVEV (reference sequence). The source was peripheral blood, collected on day 0 of AZD1222 vaccination. V is TRBV27 and J is TRBJ2-7; 8 positions agree with TRBD1. The receptor was derived from an adult in good health. The CDR3 protein is CASMPRQGSYEQYF. CDR3 sequence (DNA): TGTGCCAGCATGCCGCGACAGGGGTCCTACGAGCAGTACTTC.